This TCR beta chain is drawn from a study of blood T cell repertoires in COVID-19. The repertoire was sequenced with immunoSEQ multiplex PCR; TCRdb's copy has only in-frame clones and lacks some. The sample yields around 130,000 clones, 75% to 85% seen once. The CDR3 length is 15 residues. Trimming at V came to 5 bases and at J to 8 bases, leaving 7 bases not matched to a gene. Germline V lookup: CDR1 SGHTA, CDR2 FQGNSA. The sequenced sample was peripheral blood. This chain connects TRBV7-2 to TRBJ2-3, with 13 bases fitting TRBD2. The clonotype was recovered from a woman of 80 years or more with acute or convalescent COVID-19. DNA of the CDR3: TGTGCCAGCAGCACGGGACTAGCGGGGATCGTTACGCAGTATTTT. It encodes CASSTGLAGIVTQYF. The whole variable domain, remainder taken from reference TRBV7-2 and TRBJ2-3, is GAGVSQSPSNKVTEKGKDVELRCDPISGHTALYWYRQSLGQGLEFLIYFQGNSAPDKSGLPSDRFSAERTGGSVSTLTIQRTQQEDSAVYLCASSTGLAGIVTQYFGPGTRLTVL.